These T cell receptor beta chains were read from a single sample in a study of CD8 T cells in Susac syndrome. TCRdb reprocessed the immunoSEQ multiplex PCR reads via MiXCR and lists one record per CDR3 protein. The data hold around 80,000 distinct CDR3 sequences, with 94% observed a single time. Sequencing was done on a sample of CD8+ T cells from PBMCs. Receptors originate from a human donor in good health. The CDR3 runs from the conserved cysteine through the conserved F or W. The order of the fields is CDR3 protein, CDR3 DNA, V gene, D gene, clone size, CDR3 length, J gene. A D gene is named only where the DNA matches it firmly. Size is omitted from some rows. Given values are once, few, many or a class for expanded clones.

CDR3 protein: CASSPWGREDYGYTF
CDR3 DNA: TGTGCCAGCAGCCCGTGGGGCAGGGAAGACTATGGCTACACCTTC
V gene: TRBV9
D gene: .
clone size: .
CDR3 length: 15
J gene: TRBJ1-2

CDR3 protein: CASSADSDIQYF
CDR3 DNA: TGTGCCAGCAGCGCCGACTCAGACATTCAGTACTTC
V gene: TRBV7-9
D gene: .
clone size: .
CDR3 length: 12
J gene: TRBJ2-4

CDR3 protein: CASSDRSTGELFF
CDR3 DNA: TGTGCCAGCAGTGACAGGAGCACCGGGGAGCTGTTTTTT
V gene: TRBV11-3
D gene: .
clone size: .
CDR3 length: 13
J gene: TRBJ2-2

CDR3 protein: CASSSGLFQETQYF
CDR3 DNA: TGTGCCAGCAGCTCGGGACTTTTTCAAGAGACCCAGTACTTC
V gene: TRBV5-6
D gene: .
clone size: once
CDR3 length: 14
J gene: TRBJ2-5

CDR3 protein: CASSFRASGYNEQFF
CDR3 DNA: TGTGCCAGCAGCTTTAGGGCTAGCGGTTACAATGAGCAGTTCTTC
V gene: TRBV7-2
D gene: TRBD2
clone size: .
CDR3 length: 15
J gene: TRBJ2-1

CDR3 protein: CATGQDEKLFF
CDR3 DNA: TGTGCCACCGGCCAGGACGAAAAACTGTTTTTT
V gene: TRBV24-1
D gene: .
clone size: .
CDR3 length: 11
J gene: TRBJ1-4

CDR3 protein: CASSDRRGYTF
CDR3 DNA: TGTGCCAGCAGCGACCGGAGGGGCTACACCTTC
V gene: TRBV9
D gene: .
clone size: .
CDR3 length: 11
J gene: TRBJ1-2

CDR3 protein: CASSATGQNYEQYF
CDR3 DNA: TGTGCCAGCAGCGCCACGGGACAGAACTACGAGCAGTACTTC
V gene: TRBV9
D gene: TRBD1
clone size: .
CDR3 length: 14
J gene: TRBJ2-7

CDR3 protein: CASSSTGGMHNSPLHF
CDR3 DNA: TGTGCCAGCAGCTCAACAGGGGGTATGCATAATTCACCCCTCCACTTT
V gene: TRBV7-9
D gene: TRBD1
clone size: .
CDR3 length: 16
J gene: TRBJ1-6

CDR3 protein: CASSPYGGGTEAFF
CDR3 DNA: TGTGCCAGCAGTCCCTATGGCGGCGGGACTGAAGCTTTCTTT
V gene: TRBV25-1
D gene: .
clone size: .
CDR3 length: 14
J gene: TRBJ1-1

CDR3 protein: CASSARHTEAFF
CDR3 DNA: TGTGCCAGCAGTGCTCGGCACACTGAAGCTTTCTTT
V gene: TRBV27
D gene: .
clone size: .
CDR3 length: 12
J gene: TRBJ1-1

CDR3 protein: CASSVSGIVHNEQFF
CDR3 DNA: TGTGCCAGCAGCGTTAGCGGGATAGTCCACAATGAGCAGTTCTTC
V gene: TRBV9
D gene: TRBD2
clone size: .
CDR3 length: 15
J gene: TRBJ2-1

CDR3 protein: CSVERQGFFRNGYTF
CDR3 DNA: TGCAGCGTTGAAAGACAGGGATTTTTTCGGAACGGCTACACCTTC
V gene: TRBV29-1
D gene: TRBD1
clone size: .
CDR3 length: 15
J gene: TRBJ1-2

CDR3 protein: CSARESGSPSNQPQHF
CDR3 DNA: TGCAGTGCTAGAGAATCGGGATCCCCTAGCAATCAGCCCCAGCATTTT
V gene: TRBV20-1
D gene: .
clone size: .
CDR3 length: 16
J gene: TRBJ1-5

CDR3 protein: CASSPREGWGNEQFF
CDR3 DNA: TGCGCCAGCAGCCCCCGGGAGGGCTGGGGGAATGAGCAGTTCTTC
V gene: TRBV4-1
D gene: TRBD2
clone size: .
CDR3 length: 15
J gene: TRBJ2-1

CDR3 protein: CSAYVAGELFF
CDR3 DNA: TGCAGTGCTTATGTAGCCGGGGAGCTGTTTTTT
V gene: TRBV20-1
D gene: .
clone size: .
CDR3 length: 11
J gene: TRBJ2-2

CDR3 protein: CASSEYFPGTGDGYTF
CDR3 DNA: TGTGCCAGCAGTGAATATTTCCCCGGGACAGGGGATGGCTACACCTTC
V gene: TRBV25-1
D gene: TRBD1
clone size: .
CDR3 length: 16
J gene: TRBJ1-2

CDR3 protein: CASEGQGGYEQYF
CDR3 DNA: TGTGCCAGCGAGGGCCAGGGGGGCTACGAGCAGTACTTC
V gene: TRBV7-9
D gene: .
clone size: .
CDR3 length: 13
J gene: TRBJ2-7

CDR3 protein: CASSLQGSMNTEAFF
CDR3 DNA: TGTGCCAGCAGCTTACAGGGGTCTATGAACACTGAAGCTTTCTTT
V gene: TRBV7-8
D gene: .
clone size: .
CDR3 length: 15
J gene: TRBJ1-1

CDR3 protein: CSGISGTVDNYGYTF
CDR3 DNA: TGCAGCGGTATCTCCGGGACAGTGGATAACTATGGCTACACCTTC
V gene: TRBV29-1
D gene: TRBD1
clone size: .
CDR3 length: 15
J gene: TRBJ1-2

CDR3 protein: CASSLFPGQRQETQYF
CDR3 DNA: TGTGCCAGCAGTTTATTCCCGGGACAGAGACAAGAGACCCAGTACTTC
V gene: TRBV28
D gene: TRBD1
clone size: .
CDR3 length: 16
J gene: TRBJ2-5

CDR3 protein: CASSMEGNEAFF
CDR3 DNA: TGTGCCAGCAGTATGGAGGGTAATGAAGCTTTCTTT
V gene: TRBV27
D gene: .
clone size: once
CDR3 length: 12
J gene: TRBJ1-1

CDR3 protein: CNVVSGTVDEQYF
CDR3 DNA: TGCAACGTTGTATCAGGGACAGTCGACGAGCAGTACTTC
V gene: TRBV29-1
D gene: TRBD1
clone size: .
CDR3 length: 13
J gene: TRBJ2-7

CDR3 protein: CASSVSGSLDSPLHF
CDR3 DNA: TGTGCCAGCAGCGTATCTGGCTCCCTAGATTCACCCCTCCACTTT
V gene: TRBV9
D gene: .
clone size: once
CDR3 length: 15
J gene: TRBJ1-6

CDR3 protein: CATSVGVKETQYF
CDR3 DNA: TGTGCCACCAGTGTAGGGGTCAAAGAGACCCAGTACTTC
V gene: TRBV24-1
D gene: .
clone size: .
CDR3 length: 13
J gene: TRBJ2-5

CDR3 protein: CASSRVPGLSGETQYF
CDR3 DNA: TGTGCCAGCAGCCGCGTCCCGGGACTAAGTGGAGAGACCCAGTACTTC
V gene: TRBV7-7
D gene: TRBD2
clone size: .
CDR3 length: 16
J gene: TRBJ2-5